This TCR beta chain was found in a study of beta chain features in type 1 diabetes. Overall study findings and caveats: The question of HLA type influencing TCRB rearrangement was one that remained unresolved here. When Type 1 diabetes patients were examined, their TCRB CDR3s proved moderately but significantly shorter in all four CD4+ subsets.

Only a few counts were recorded for this clone. Its antigen is as yet unknown. There are 14 residues in the CDR3. Trimming removed 0 bases from V and 1 base from J, with 6 bases in between. Germline V gene data show CDR1 as SGHRS and CDR2 as YFSETQ. As every portion of the isolated RNA was reverse transcribed, the sequencing read expressed TCRB transcripts. The assay was immunoSEQ multiplex PCR, and TCRdb's table has in-frame clones only and misses some. The sample holds some 290,000 clones, over 11% seen once. Sequenced sample: naive CD4+ T cells from blood. This chain connects TRBV5-1 to TRBJ2-3; D is possibly TRBD1 (5 bases). The TCR originated in a man younger than 45 with type 1 diabetes. CDR3 protein: CASSLGQRTDTQYF. The CDR3 DNA sequence: TGCGCCAGCAGCTTGGGACAGCGCACAGATACGCAGTATTTT.